This T cell receptor (beta chain) was found in a study of blood T cell repertoires in COVID-19. For the study at large: From T cells, B-cell-depleted T cells, or PBMCs came the material, which was cDNA or gDNA.

The V gene end was trimmed by 3 bases and the J gene end by 3 bases; junction bases not matched to a gene: 11. Germline V gene data show CDR1 as SGDLS and CDR2 as YYNGEE. The CDR3 sequence is 16 residues long. Per the original methods: Amplification with reference gene primers provided the estimates of nucleated cell counts. Assay used: immunoSEQ multiplex PCR; TCRdb lists only in-frame clones, some missing. V and J calls and clone size come straight from that table; D and trimming were deduced from the DNA. The table shows 150,000 to 200,000 clones, with roughly 89% occurring only once. Participants spanned ages about 18 to 90 years and resided in about two dozen US areas. Cohort allocation depended upon clinical history that participants reported.

The source of this sequence is a middle-aged woman with acute COVID-19. The chain recombines TRBV9 with TRBJ1-2; 7 nucleotides agree with TRBD1. The specimen sequenced was PBMCs or T cells enriched from blood (not recorded which). The DNA of the CDR3 is TGTGCCAGCAGCGCAAGGCCCTCTACAGGGGACTATGGCTACACCTTC. The encoded protein is CASSARPSTGDYGYTF.